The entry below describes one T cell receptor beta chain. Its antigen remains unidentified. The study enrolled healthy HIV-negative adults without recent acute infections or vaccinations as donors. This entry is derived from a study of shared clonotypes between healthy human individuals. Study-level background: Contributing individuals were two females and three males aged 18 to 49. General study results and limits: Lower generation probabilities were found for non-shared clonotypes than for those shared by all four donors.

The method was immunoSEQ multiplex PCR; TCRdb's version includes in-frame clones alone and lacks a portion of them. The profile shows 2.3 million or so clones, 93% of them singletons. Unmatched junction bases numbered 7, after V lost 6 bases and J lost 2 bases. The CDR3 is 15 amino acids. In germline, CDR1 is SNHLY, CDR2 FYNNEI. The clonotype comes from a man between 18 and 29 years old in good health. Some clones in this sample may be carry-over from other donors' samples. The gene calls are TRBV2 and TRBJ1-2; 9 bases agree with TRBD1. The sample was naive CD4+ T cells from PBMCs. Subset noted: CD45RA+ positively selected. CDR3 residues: CASRAGTGLNYGYTF. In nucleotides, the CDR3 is TGTGCCAGCAGAGCCGGGACAGGGCTCAACTATGGCTACACCTTC.